This paragraph reports one T cell receptor beta chain. Authors' methods: Amplification of reference gene primers provided the estimated nucleated cell counts. Libraries were prepared by immunoSEQ multiplex PCR; TCRdb keeps only in-frame clonotypes and omits some of them. Clone size and the V and J calls come from that table; the DNA yielded D and trimming. This table holds over 100,000 clones, about nine tenths found once. V was shortened by 1 base and J by 0 bases, with 7 bases between the two germline ends. Germline CDR1 SGHTA, CDR2 FQGNSA. CDR3 length equals 16 residues. The sample belongs to a study of blood T cell repertoires in COVID-19. Study background: Collection of acute and convalescent COVID-19 samples took place in the United States, Italy and Spain. T cells, B-cell-depleted T cells, or PBMCs supplied cDNA or gDNA.

During active infection, Seattle patients enrolled and were then monitored through disease. The V gene is TRBV7-2, the J gene TRBJ1-6, with D unclear. The source is a woman in her 70s with COVID-19, enrolled during active disease. The specimen sequenced was peripheral blood. CDR3 in DNA: TGTGCCAGCAGCTTAGGGTTGAGCTCCTATAATTCACCCCTCCACTTT. Protein product: CASSLGLSSYNSPLHF.